This T cell receptor beta chain was obtained from a study of control samples from healthy donors and cancer patients. Trimming cost V 5 bases and J 3 bases, with 6 bases left between them. Germline CDR1 reads KGHDR; CDR2 reads SFDVKD. The CDR3 has 13 residues. The protocol was immunoSEQ multiplex PCR, while the TCRdb copy is restricted to in-frame clones and leaves out a portion. The sample shows around 80,000 clones, less than 95% of them seen only once. The gene calls are TRBV24-1 and TRBJ2-2, with no clear D. The TCR originated in a woman in her twenties or thirties in good health. Sample: blood. The CDR3 sequence: CATSVGYTGELFF. In nucleotides, the CDR3 is TGTGCCACCAGTGTAGGGTACACCGGGGAGCTGTTTTTT.